The clone carrying this T cell receptor beta chain was seen a single time. The sample is drawn from a study of blood T cell repertoires in COVID-19. Background on the study: T cells, B-cell-depleted T cells, or PBMCs supplied cDNA or gDNA.

While infection was still active, Seattle patients were enrolled and then followed longitudinally. In the study's own analysis: Reference gene primer amplification in the assay estimated nucleated cell counts. This table comes from immunoSEQ multiplex PCR, and its TCRdb copy is limited to in-frame clones, with some not included. The V and J calls and clone size come from that table; D and trimming were worked out from the DNA. The repertoire holds 250,000 to 350,000 clones, with about 80% as singletons. The CDR3 runs to 13 residues. Trimming removed 1 base at V and 3 bases at J, with 7 bases between. Germline V CDR1 and CDR2: SGHNT, YENEEA.

This chain connects TRBV11-3 to TRBJ2-7; D gene unclear. Sequenced material: peripheral blood. The TCR was taken from a person aged 65-85 years with COVID-19, enrolled during active disease. In nucleotides, the CDR3 is TGTGCCAGCAGCTTAGGGCAGGACTACGAGCAGTACTTC. Its translation is CASSLGQDYEQYF.